This T cell receptor beta chain was identified during a study of cytomegalovirus exposure and HLA in healthy donors. The PCR ran on 60 Vbeta and 13 Jbeta primers. Assay used: immunoSEQ multiplex PCR; TCRdb lists only in-frame clones, some missing. The sample has approximately 130,000 clones; around 79% are singletons. V was clipped by 4 bases and J by 2 bases; unmatched bases: 14. CDR3 size: 18 residues. The germline V gene has CDR1 ENHRY and CDR2 SYGVKD. Sequenced sample: PBMCs. This receptor was identified in a woman under 30 in good health and CMV-seronegative. V usage is TRBV10-3 and J usage is TRBJ2-7; 10 bases line up with TRBD2. The CDR3 DNA reads as TGTGCCATCAGTGGAGTCCCGGGACTAGCGTGGGGCACCTACGAGCAGTACTTC. Protein: CAISGVPGLAWGTYEQYF.